The rows below give T cell receptor beta chains drawn from one sample of a study of T cell repertoires in cytomegalovirus infection. TCRdb passed the reads through MiXCR, listing each CDR3 protein once. This table has a few hundred thousand distinct CDR3 sequences, roughly 29% appearing once. These receptors lack a known antigen. The sample in question was cultured PBMCs, obtained from culture after CMV antigen stimulation. All receptors come from a human donor in good health (CMV status not recorded). Some clones in this sample may be carry-over from other donors' samples. Both conserved end residues are part of each CDR3. Fields, in order: J gene, clone size, V gene, D gene, CDR3 protein, CDR3 DNA. D genes are given only for firm matches. Clone size appears in some rows only: once, few, many, or a class for an expanded clone.

>TRBJ1-6|few|TRBV5-1|-
CASKGTGDNSPLHF
TGCGCCAGCAAGGGAACGGGAGATAATTCACCCCTCCACTTT
>TRBJ2-3|few|TRBV11-1|-
CASSSPGGVATDTQYF
TGTGCCAGCAGCTCCCCTGGCGGGGTAGCCACAGATACGCAGTATTTT
>TRBJ2-3|few|TRBV7-3|-
CASSSQGRQRSTDTQYF
TGTGCCAGCAGTTCACAGGGTAGGCAGCGAAGCACAGATACGCAGTATTTT
>TRBJ2-2|-|TRBV10-2|TRBD1
CASSGLDRGLTGELFF
TGCGCCAGCAGTGGCTTGGACAGGGGCCTCACCGGGGAGCTGTTTTTT
>TRBJ2-1|-|TRBV7-8|TRBD2
CASSRRTIAGDRNEQFF
TGTGCCAGCAGCCGACGAACAATAGCGGGAGATCGAAATGAGCAGTTCTTC
>TRBJ1-2|-|TRBV10-3|-
CAISGARGYTF
TGTGCCATCAGTGGGGCACGGGGCTACACCTTC
>TRBJ1-1|-|TRBV7-2|TRBD1
CASSLRDSGQAFF
TGTGCCAGCAGCTTAAGGGACAGCGGCCAAGCTTTCTTT
>TRBJ2-1|-|TRBV11-2|TRBD2
CASSRGGGLAGGPGAYNEQFF
TGTGCCAGCAGCCGGGGGGGCGGACTAGCGGGAGGGCCGGGAGCCTACAATGAGCAGTTCTTC
>TRBJ1-1|many|TRBV7-2|-
CASSLARGQADRLDTEAFF
TGTGCCAGCAGCTTAGCCCGGGGGCAAGCGGATAGGTTGGACACTGAAGCTTTCTTT
>TRBJ2-3|many|TRBV7-7|TRBD1
CASSLTGGSADTQYF
TGTGCTAGCAGCCTGACAGGGGGCAGCGCAGATACGCAGTATTTT
>TRBJ1-3|few|TRBV19|-
CASSVGRMISGNTIYF
TGTGCCAGTAGTGTGGGACGGATGATCTCTGGAAACACCATATATTTT
>TRBJ1-6|-|TRBV5-1|TRBD1
CASSPRQGSSPLHF
TGCGCCAGCAGCCCCAGACAGGGATCCTCACCCCTCCACTTT
>TRBJ2-1|once|TRBV6-6|TRBD2
CASSYSTSGDYNEQFF
TGTGCCAGCAGTTACTCGACTAGCGGGGACTACAATGAGCAGTTCTTC
>TRBJ2-2|-|TRBV6-6|-
CASRGGSAGELFF
TGTGCCAGCAGGGGAGGTTCGGCCGGGGAGCTGTTTTTT
>TRBJ1-1|-|TRBV20-1|TRBD1
CSARQGDTEAFF
TGCAGTGCTAGACAGGGGGACACTGAAGCTTTCTTT
>TRBJ1-4|-|TRBV29-1|TRBD1
CSARDRVYEKLFF
TGCAGCGCCCGGGACAGGGTTTATGAAAAACTGTTTTTT
>TRBJ2-7|few|TRBV10-3|-
CAISGRAGTSYEQYF
TGTGCCATCAGTGGAAGAGCGGGTACATCGTACGAGCAGTACTTC
>TRBJ2-2|few|TRBV5-1|TRBD1
CASSPVGQGIDTGELFF
TGCGCCAGCAGCCCGGTGGGACAGGGTATTGACACCGGGGAGCTGTTTTTT
>TRBJ1-6|few|TRBV19|-
CASSGAGRVGSPLHF
TGTGCCAGTAGTGGGGCCGGCAGGGTGGGTTCACCCCTCCACTTT
>TRBJ2-1|-|TRBV20-1|-
CSATTPGLSEQFF
TGCAGTGCTACGACCCCGGGGCTTTCCGAGCAGTTCTTC
>TRBJ1-2|-|TRBV28|-
CASSFRRRNNYGYTF
TGTGCCAGCAGTTTTAGGAGACGGAATAACTATGGCTACACCTTC
>TRBJ2-4|-|TRBV7-9|-
CASSKNIQYF
TGTGCCAGCAGCAAAAACATTCAGTACTTC
>TRBJ2-3|-|TRBV18|-
CASSLNGPGASDTQYF
TGTGCCAGCTCACTGAACGGTCCGGGGGCCTCAGATACGCAGTATTTT
>TRBJ2-1|-|TRBV30|-
CAWSAITSTEQFF
TGTGCCTGGAGTGCCATAACTAGCACCGAGCAGTTCTTC
>TRBJ2-5|many|TRBV19|-
CASSMSRGRETQYF
TGTGCCAGTAGTATGTCCAGGGGACGGGAGACCCAGTACTTC
>TRBJ2-5|few|TRBV6-6|TRBD1
CASSYGAGGARETQYF
TGTGCCAGCAGTTATGGTGCAGGGGGCGCGAGGGAGACCCAGTACTTC
>TRBJ2-3|many|TRBV12-3/TRBV12-4|-
CASSWLGNTDTQYF
TGTGCCAGCAGTTGGTTGGGAAACACAGATACGCAGTATTTT
>TRBJ1-2|many|TRBV4-1|-
CASSQATGNYGYTF
TGCGCCAGCAGCCAAGCAACGGGTAACTATGGCTACACCTTC
>TRBJ1-1|-|TRBV19|-
CASSAASYTEAFF
TGTGCCAGTAGTGCAGCTTCGTACACTGAAGCTTTCTTT
>TRBJ1-2|few|TRBV7-2|-
CASSPPRVRYTF
TGTGCCAGCAGCCCTCCAAGAGTCCGCTACACCTTC
>TRBJ2-5|many|TRBV7-8|-
CASSLAQMPQSRTQYF
TGTGCCAGCAGCTTAGCGCAGATGCCCCAAAGTCGGACCCAGTACTTC
>TRBJ2-5|-|TRBV7-3|TRBD2
CASSLSGLAQETQYF
TGTGCCAGCAGCTTATCAGGACTAGCGCAAGAGACCCAGTACTTC
>TRBJ1-5|-|TRBV12-3/TRBV12-4|-
CASRTDYQPQHF
TGTGCCAGCAGAACAGATTATCAGCCCCAGCATTTT
>TRBJ2-3|medium-sized|TRBV7-2|TRBD2
CASSLIGTSGGALDTQYF
TGTGCCAGCAGCCTAATTGGGACTAGCGGGGGGGCCTTAGATACGCAGTATTTT
>TRBJ1-1|few|TRBV27|-
CASSLNRLTEAFF
TGTGCCAGCAGTTTAAACAGGCTCACTGAAGCTTTCTTT
>TRBJ2-5|-|TRBV7-3|-
CASSPDRSQETQYF
TGTGCCAGCAGTCCCGACAGGTCCCAAGAGACCCAGTACTTC
>TRBJ1-1|-|TRBV12-3/TRBV12-4|TRBD1
CASSYGQGVSVNTEAFF
TGTGCCAGCAGCTATGGACAGGGGGTTAGTGTGAACACTGAAGCTTTCTTT
>TRBJ2-1|-|TRBV11-2|-
CASSFSGSDNEQFF
TGTGCCAGCAGCTTTTCAGGGAGTGACAATGAGCAGTTCTTC
>TRBJ2-1|many|TRBV7-9|TRBD1
CASSLRDSSNEQFF
TGTGCCAGCAGCCTAAGGGACAGCAGTAATGAGCAGTTCTTC
>TRBJ2-7|few|TRBV7-2|-
CASSAPGPDSSSYEQYF
TGTGCCAGCAGTGCTCCGGGGCCTGACTCTAGCTCCTACGAGCAGTACTTC
>TRBJ1-3|-|TRBV7-9|TRBD1
CASSLTGVGNTIYF
TGTGCCAGCAGCTTGACAGGGGTCGGAAACACCATATATTTT
>TRBJ2-3|few|TRBV5-1|-
CASSSKWGRSTDTQYF
TGCGCCAGCAGCTCTAAGTGGGGGCGGAGCACAGATACGCAGTATTTT